Following are 2 T cell receptor beta chains from one sample sequenced in a study of HIV-infected patients and healthy controls. Whole blood was used without fractionation, so all unsorted peripheral T cells were included. cDNA was made from about 480 ng RNA using alpha and beta constant primers. Separate chain-specific third strand synthesis with multiplexing indices produced the alpha and beta libraries. Using its own MiXCR run on the 5' RACE reads, TCRdb lists one record per CDR3 protein. Of under 20,000 distinct CDR3 sequences in the sample, about 9.4% were seen once. The sequenced material came from blood. These receptors were obtained from an adult in good health.

This clonotype was recorded at least ten times. The V and J genes are TRBV3-1 and TRBJ2-1, with 14 bases fitting TRBD2. Germline trimming cut 4 bases from V and 7 bases from J; bases unmatched to any gene: 21. This CDR3 is 21 amino acids long. The V gene's germline CDR1 is LGHDT and CDR2 YNNKEL (reference sequence). The CDR3 nucleotides are TGTGCCAGCAGCCCCAAACACCCGGGACTAGCGGGAGCTAGTGTGTTGAATGAGCAGTTCTTC. This sequence encodes CASSPKHPGLAGASVLNEQFF.

This clonotype was observed at least ten times. The rearrangement uses TRBV6-6 and TRBJ1-5, with D tentatively TRBD1 (6 bases). Trimming stripped 6 bases from V and 6 bases from J, with 21 bases between. This CDR3 is 16 amino acids long. Per germline, CDR1 MNHNY and CDR2 SVGAGI (reference sequence). This chain's CDR3 is CASSNGGGAVSQPQHF. The CDR3 coding sequence is TGTGCCAGCAGCAATGGAGGGGGTGCTGTTAGTCAGCCCCAGCATTTT.